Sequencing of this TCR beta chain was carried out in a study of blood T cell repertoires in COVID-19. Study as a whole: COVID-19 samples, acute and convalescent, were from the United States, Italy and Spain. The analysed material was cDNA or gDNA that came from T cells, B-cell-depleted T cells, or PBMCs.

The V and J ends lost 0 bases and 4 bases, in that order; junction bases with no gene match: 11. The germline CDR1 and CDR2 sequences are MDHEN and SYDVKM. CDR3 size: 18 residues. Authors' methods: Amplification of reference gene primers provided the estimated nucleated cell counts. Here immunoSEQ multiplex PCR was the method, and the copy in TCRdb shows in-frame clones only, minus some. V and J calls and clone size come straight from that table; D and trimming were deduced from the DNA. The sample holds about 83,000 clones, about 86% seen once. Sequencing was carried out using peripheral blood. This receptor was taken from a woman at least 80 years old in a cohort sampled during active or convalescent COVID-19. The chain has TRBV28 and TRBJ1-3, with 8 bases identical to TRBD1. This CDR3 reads CASSLWAGGHNKGNTIYF. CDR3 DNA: TGTGCCAGCAGTTTATGGGCAGGGGGCCACAATAAAGGAAACACCATATATTTT.